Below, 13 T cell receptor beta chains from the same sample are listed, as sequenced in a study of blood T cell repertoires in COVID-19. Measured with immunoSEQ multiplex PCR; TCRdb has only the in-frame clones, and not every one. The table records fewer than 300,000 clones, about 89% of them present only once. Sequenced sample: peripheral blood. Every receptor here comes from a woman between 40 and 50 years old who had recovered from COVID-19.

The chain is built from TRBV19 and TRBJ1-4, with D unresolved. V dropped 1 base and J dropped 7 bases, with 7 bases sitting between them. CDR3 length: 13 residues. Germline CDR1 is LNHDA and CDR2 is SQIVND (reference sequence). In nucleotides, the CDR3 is TGTGCCAGTAGTATAGGGCGGATTGAAAAACTGTTTTTT. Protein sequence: CASSIGRIEKLFF.

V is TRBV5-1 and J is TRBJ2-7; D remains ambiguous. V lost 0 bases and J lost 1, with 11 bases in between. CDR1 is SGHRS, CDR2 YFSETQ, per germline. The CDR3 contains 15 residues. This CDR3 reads CASSLVTEKSYEQYF. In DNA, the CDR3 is TGCGCCAGCAGCTTGGTTACAGAAAAATCCTACGAGCAGTACTTC.

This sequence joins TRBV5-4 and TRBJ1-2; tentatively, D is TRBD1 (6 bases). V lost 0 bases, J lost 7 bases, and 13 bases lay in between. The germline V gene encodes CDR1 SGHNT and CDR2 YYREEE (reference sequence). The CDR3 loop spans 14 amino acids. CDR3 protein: CASSLVPGARGYTF. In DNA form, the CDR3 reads TGTGCCAGCAGCTTGGTGCCAGGGGCTCGTGGCTACACCTTC.

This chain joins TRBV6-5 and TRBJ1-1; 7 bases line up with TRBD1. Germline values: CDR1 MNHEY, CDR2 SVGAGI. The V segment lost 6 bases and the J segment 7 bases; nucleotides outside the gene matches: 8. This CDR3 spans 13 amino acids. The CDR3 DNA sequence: TGTGCCAGCAGGAGACACCGGGACAGTGAAGCTTTCTTT. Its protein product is CASRRHRDSEAFF.

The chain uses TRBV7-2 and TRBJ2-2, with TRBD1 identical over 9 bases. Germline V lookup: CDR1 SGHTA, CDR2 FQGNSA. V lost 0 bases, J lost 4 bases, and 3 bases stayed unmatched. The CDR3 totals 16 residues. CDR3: CASSLAWTGVTGELFF. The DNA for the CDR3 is TGTGCCAGCAGCTTAGCCTGGACAGGGGTCACCGGGGAGCTGTTTTTT.

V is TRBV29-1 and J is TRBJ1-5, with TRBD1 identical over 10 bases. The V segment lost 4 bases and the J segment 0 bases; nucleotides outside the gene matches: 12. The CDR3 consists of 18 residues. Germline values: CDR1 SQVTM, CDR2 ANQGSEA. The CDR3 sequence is CSVADGTGAPYSNQPQHF. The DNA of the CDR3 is TGCAGCGTTGCTGATGGGACAGGGGCGCCATATAGCAATCAGCCCCAGCATTTT.

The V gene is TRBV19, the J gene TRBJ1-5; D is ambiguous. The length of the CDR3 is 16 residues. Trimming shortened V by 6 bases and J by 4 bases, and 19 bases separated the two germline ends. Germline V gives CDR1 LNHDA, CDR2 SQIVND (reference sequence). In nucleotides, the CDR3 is TGTGCCAGTAGCAATTACGAAGTAACCCGGAATCAGCCCCAGCATTTT. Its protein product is CASSNYEVTRNQPQHF.

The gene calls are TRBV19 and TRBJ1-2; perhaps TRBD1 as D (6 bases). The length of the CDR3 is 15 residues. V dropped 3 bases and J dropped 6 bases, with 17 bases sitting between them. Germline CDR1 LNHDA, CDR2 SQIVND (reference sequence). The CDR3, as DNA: TGTGCCAGTAGTATTTTACAGGGTGGAACGAATGGCTACACCTTC. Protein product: CASSILQGGTNGYTF.

The CDR3 DNA sequence: TGTGCCAGCTCACCACCGGGCGGGGGGGCTAACGGGAATGAGCAGTTCTTC. It encodes CASSPPGGGANGNEQFF. This sequence joins TRBV18 and TRBJ2-1; 9 bases are a match to TRBD2. With 0 bases clipped from V and 7 bases from J, the junction kept 10 bases outside the gene matches. This CDR3 is built from 17 residues. The germline V gene has CDR1 KGHSH and CDR2 LQKENI.

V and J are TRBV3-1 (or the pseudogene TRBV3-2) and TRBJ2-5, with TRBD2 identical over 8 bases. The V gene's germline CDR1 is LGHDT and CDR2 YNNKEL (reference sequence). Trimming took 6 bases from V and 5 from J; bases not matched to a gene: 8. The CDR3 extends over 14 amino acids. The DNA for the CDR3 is TGTGCCAGCAGTGACACGGGGGGGAGGGAGACCCAGTACTTC. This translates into CASSDTGGRETQYF.

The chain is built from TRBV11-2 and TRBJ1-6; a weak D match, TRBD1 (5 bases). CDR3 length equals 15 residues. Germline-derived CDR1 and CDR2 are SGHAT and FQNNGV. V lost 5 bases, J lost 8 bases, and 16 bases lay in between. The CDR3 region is CASSPQGGEYSPLHF. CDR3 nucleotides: TGTGCCAGCAGCCCCCAGGGTGGGGAATATTCACCCCTCCACTTT.

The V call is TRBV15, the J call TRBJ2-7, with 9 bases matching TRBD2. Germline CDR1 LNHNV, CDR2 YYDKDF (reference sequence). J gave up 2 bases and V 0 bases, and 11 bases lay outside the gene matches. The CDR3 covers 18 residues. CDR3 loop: CATSRDLGPKRGAYEQYF. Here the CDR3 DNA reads TGTGCCACCAGCAGAGATCTTGGGCCAAAGCGGGGGGCCTACGAGCAGTACTTC.

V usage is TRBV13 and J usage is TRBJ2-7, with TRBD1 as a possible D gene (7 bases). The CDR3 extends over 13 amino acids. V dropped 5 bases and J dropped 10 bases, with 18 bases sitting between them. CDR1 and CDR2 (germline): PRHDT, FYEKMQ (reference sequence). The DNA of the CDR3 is TGTGCCAGCAGCAAAGCGGCGGGACAGACACAGTACTTC. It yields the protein CASSKAAGQTQYF.